These 7 T cell receptor beta chains were all obtained from the same sample, sequenced in a study of blood T cell repertoires in COVID-19. Produced via immunoSEQ multiplex PCR; TCRdb's table is partial and in-frame only. The sample consists of 140,000 to 150,000 clones, 88% of them appearing once. Sample: peripheral blood. The receptor source for this set is a human donor in a cohort sampled during active COVID-19.

The genes are TRBV2 and TRBJ2-3; 8 nucleotides match TRBD2. This CDR3 spans 15 amino acids. Germline V CDR1 and CDR2: SNHLY, FYNNEI. Trimming took 6 bases from V and 3 from J; bases not matched to a gene: 8. CDR3 bases: TGTGCCAGCAGCGCACCCCGGGGGGGGACAGATACGCAGTATTTT. Translation gives CASSAPRGGTDTQYF.

A single count supports this clone. The chain employs TRBV5-1 and TRBJ2-7; 7 nucleotides align to TRBD1. J was trimmed by 3 bases and V by 4 bases; bases with no gene match: 7. From germline, CDR1 is SGHRS and CDR2 YFSETQ. This CDR3 region has 14 residues. CDR3 sequence (DNA): TGCGCCAGCAGCACCTGGGACAGATTCTACGAGCAGTACTTC. Its translation is CASSTWDRFYEQYF. The whole variable domain, filled in from reference TRBV5-1 and TRBJ2-7, reads KAGVTQTPRYLIKTRGQQVTLSCSPISGHRSVSWYQQTPGQGLQFLFEYFSETQRNKGNFPGRFSGRQFSNSRSEMNVSTLELGDSALYLCASSTWDRFYEQYFGPGTRLTVT.

The chain carries TRBV19 and TRBJ2-6, with TRBD1 identical over 10 bases. V shed 8 bases and J 2 bases; nucleotides not matched to a gene: 6. The germline V gene encodes CDR1 LNHDA and CDR2 SQIVND (reference sequence). This CDR3 has 16 amino acids. In nucleotides, the CDR3 is TGTGCCAGTCGGGACAGGGGAGGGACTGGGGCCAACGTCCTGACTTTC. As protein: CASRDRGGTGANVLTF.

The V gene is TRBV18, the J gene TRBJ2-5; 8 nucleotides match TRBD1. This CDR3 contains 15 residues. V was pared by 6 bases and J by 0 bases, with 6 bases of the junction left unmatched. Germline V gene lookup returns CDR1 KGHSH and CDR2 LQKENI. The CDR3 region is CASSPGTGNQETQYF. In DNA, the CDR3 is TGTGCCAGCTCCCCCGGGACAGGCAACCAAGAGACCCAGTACTTC.

The rearrangement links TRBV19 to TRBJ1-2; the D is unclear. The CDR3 is 14 amino acids. V was clipped by 10 bases and J by 0 bases, with 15 bases between them. Germline assignment: CDR1 LNHDA and CDR2 SQIVND (reference sequence). The CDR3, as DNA: TGTGCCACTAGCCCCGCAAGAGCTAACTATGGCTACACCTTC. It is translated as CATSPARANYGYTF.

V and J are TRBV7-3 and TRBJ2-7, with 12 positions matching TRBD2. The germline V gene encodes CDR1 SGHTA and CDR2 FQGTGA. Trimming took 4 bases from V and 5 from J; bases not matched to a gene: 3. This CDR3 is 14 amino acids long. CDR3 residues: CASSSTSGRNEQYF. CDR3 DNA: TGTGCCAGCAGCTCGACTAGCGGGAGAAACGAGCAGTACTTC.

The chain employs TRBV11-1 and TRBJ1-1, with 7 bases matching TRBD1. Germline CDR1 is SGHAT and CDR2 is FQDESV (reference sequence). J gave up 4 bases and V 0 bases, and 5 bases lay outside the gene matches. The CDR3 loop spans 15 amino acids. CDR3 sequence reads: CASSLASQGLTEAFF. CDR3 coding DNA: TGTGCCAGCAGCTTAGCCTCACAGGGGCTCACTGAAGCTTTCTTT.